This TCR beta chain was sequenced for a study of CD8+ T cells in alopecia areata. Study-level background: At a dose of 5 to 10 mg twice daily, oral tofacitinib was given to treated patients.

Extracted RNA was reverse transcribed into cDNA, the sequencing template. Generated by immunoSEQ multiplex PCR, the TCRdb table keeps only in-frame clones and is missing some. The sample carries 150,000 to 200,000 clones, 60% recorded once. The treatment here: oral pan-JAK inhibitor, 5-10 mg twice daily. A word on this clone: The antigen is not known.

Broader study findings: Sharing of TCR sequences between patients (possibly for HLA-related reasons) was less clear than in mice.

This clonotype was sampled from a human donor with alopecia areata. The source was CD4+ T cells sorted from blood, collected at week 24, from a patient treated with tofacitinib.

In nucleotides, the CDR3 is TGCGCCAGCAGCCCGGGACTCGACTACAATGAGCAGTTCTTC. Encoded protein: CASSPGLDYNEQFF. This chain joins TRBV5-1 and TRBJ2-1; maybe TRBD2 (6 bases). This CDR3 has 14 residues. Germline V CDR1 and CDR2: SGHRS, YFSETQ. Trimming removed 4 bases at V and 3 bases at J, with 11 bases between.